This TCR beta chain was recovered during a study of blood T cell repertoires in COVID-19. Whole-study context: The study drew acute and convalescent COVID-19 samples from the United States, Italy and Spain. PBMCs, B-cell-depleted T cells, or T cells were the source of the cDNA or gDNA that made up the material.

Authors' data handling: Nucleated cell counts were estimated from reference gene primer amplification. Assay: immunoSEQ multiplex PCR; the TCRdb copy retains only in-frame clones and omits some. Clone size and the V and J calls come from that table; the DNA yielded D and trimming. The repertoire holds over 100,000 clones, with 65% to 90% as singletons. In this sample, this clone turned up once. The source of this sequence is an elderly man with acute or convalescent COVID-19. The material sequenced was peripheral blood.

CDR3 sequence: CASSLVGTVSYEQYF. CDR3 coding DNA: TGTGCCAGCAGCTTGGTCGGGACAGTCTCCTACGAGCAGTACTTC. V usage is TRBV5-6 and J usage is TRBJ2-7, with 7 nucleotides matching TRBD1. CDR1 is SGHDT and CDR2 is YYEEEE in the germline V gene. J gave up 0 bases and V 0 bases, and 3 bases lay outside the gene matches. This CDR3 is built from 15 residues.